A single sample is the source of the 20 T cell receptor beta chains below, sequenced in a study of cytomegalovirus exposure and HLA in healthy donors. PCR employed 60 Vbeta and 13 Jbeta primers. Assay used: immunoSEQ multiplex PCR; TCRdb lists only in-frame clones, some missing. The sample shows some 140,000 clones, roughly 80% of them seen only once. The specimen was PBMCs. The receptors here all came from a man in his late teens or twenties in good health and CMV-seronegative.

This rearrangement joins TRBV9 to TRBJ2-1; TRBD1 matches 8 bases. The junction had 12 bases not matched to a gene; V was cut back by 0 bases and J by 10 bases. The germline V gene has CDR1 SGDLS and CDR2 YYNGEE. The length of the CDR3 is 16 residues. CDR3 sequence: CASSVDPGQAITEQFF. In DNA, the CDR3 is TGTGCCAGCAGCGTAGACCCGGGACAGGCCATTACGGAGCAGTTCTTC.

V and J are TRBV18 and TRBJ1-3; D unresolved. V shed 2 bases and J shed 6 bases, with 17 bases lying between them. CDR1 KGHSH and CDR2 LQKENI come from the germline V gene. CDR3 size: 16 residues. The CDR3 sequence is CASSPFRGSLQNTIYF. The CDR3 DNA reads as TGTGCCAGCTCACCATTCAGAGGGAGTCTGCAAAACACCATATATTTT.

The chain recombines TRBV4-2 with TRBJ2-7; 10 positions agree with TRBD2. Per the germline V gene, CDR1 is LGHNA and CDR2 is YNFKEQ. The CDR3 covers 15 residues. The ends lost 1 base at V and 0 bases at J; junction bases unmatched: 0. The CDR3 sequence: CASSQGLAGSYEQYF. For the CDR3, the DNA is TGTGCCAGCAGCCAAGGACTAGCGGGCTCCTACGAGCAGTACTTC.

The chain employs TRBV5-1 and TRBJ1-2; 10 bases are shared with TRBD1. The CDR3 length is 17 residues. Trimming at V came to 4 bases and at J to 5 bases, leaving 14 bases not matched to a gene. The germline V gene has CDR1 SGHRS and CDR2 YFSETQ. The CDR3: CASSRGGTGAQRYGYTF. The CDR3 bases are TGCGCCAGCAGCCGAGGAGGGACAGGGGCGCAGAGGTATGGCTACACCTTC.

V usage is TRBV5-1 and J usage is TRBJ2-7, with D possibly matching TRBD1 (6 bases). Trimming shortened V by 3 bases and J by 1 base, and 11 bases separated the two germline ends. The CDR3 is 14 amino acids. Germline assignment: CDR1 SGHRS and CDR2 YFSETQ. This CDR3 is CASSYRDNSYEQYF. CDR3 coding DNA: TGCGCCAGCAGCTACCGGGACAATTCCTACGAGCAGTACTTC. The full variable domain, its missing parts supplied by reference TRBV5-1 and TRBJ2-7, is KAGVTQTPRYLIKTRGQQVTLSCSPISGHRSVSWYQQTPGQGLQFLFEYFSETQRNKGNFPGRFSGRQFSNSRSEMNVSTLELGDSALYLCASSYRDNSYEQYFGPGTRLTVT.

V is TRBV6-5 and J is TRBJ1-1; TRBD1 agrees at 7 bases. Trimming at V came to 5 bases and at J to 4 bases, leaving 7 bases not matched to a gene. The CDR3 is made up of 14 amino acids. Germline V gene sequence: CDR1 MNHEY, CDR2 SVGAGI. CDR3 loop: CASSDRAGRTEAFF. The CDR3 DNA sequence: TGTGCCAGCAGTGACAGGGCAGGGCGCACTGAAGCTTTCTTT.

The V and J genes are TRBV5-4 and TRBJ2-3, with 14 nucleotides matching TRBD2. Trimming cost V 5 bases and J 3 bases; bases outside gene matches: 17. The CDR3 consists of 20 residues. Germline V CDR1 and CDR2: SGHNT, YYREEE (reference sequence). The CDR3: CASSPGLAGAQPLSTDTQYF. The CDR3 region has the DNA TGTGCCAGCAGTCCGGGACTAGCGGGGGCCCAACCTCTAAGTACAGATACGCAGTATTTT. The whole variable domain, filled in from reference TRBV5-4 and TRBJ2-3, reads ETGVTQSPTHLIKTRGQQVTLRCSSQSGHNTVSWYQQALGQGPQFIFQYYREEENGRGNFPPRFSGLQFPNYSSELNVNALELDDSALYLCASSPGLAGAQPLSTDTQYFGPGTRLTVL.

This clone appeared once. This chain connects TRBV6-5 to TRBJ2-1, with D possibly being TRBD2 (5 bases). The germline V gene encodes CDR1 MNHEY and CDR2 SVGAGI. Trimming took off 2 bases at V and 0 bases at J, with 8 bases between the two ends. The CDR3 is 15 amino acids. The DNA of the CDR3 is TGTGCCAGCAGTTACGCGGGTCCCTCCTACAATGAGCAGTTCTTC. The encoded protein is CASSYAGPSYNEQFF.

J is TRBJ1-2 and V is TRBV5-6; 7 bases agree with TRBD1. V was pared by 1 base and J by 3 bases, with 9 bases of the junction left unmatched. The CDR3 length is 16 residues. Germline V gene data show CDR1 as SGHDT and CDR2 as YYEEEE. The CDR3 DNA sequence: TGTGCCAGCAGCTTGTATTATTTAGGGACAGACTATGGCTACACCTTC. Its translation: CASSLYYLGTDYGYTF.

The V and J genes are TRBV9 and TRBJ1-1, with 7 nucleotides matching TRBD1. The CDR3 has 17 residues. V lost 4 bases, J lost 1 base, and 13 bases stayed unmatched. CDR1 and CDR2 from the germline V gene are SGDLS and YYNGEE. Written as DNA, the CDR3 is TGTGCCAGCAGCCACCACCCCACAGGGGCCCCGAACACTGAAGCTTTCTTT. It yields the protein CASSHHPTGAPNTEAFF. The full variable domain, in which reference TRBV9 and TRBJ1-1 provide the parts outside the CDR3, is DSGVTQTPKHLITATGQRVTLRCSPRSGDLSVYWYQQSLDQGLQFLIQYYNGEERAKGNILERFSAQQFPDLHSELNLSSLELGDSALYFCASSHHPTGAPNTEAFFGQGTRLTVV.

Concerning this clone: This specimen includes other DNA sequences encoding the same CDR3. In DNA, the CDR3 is TGCGCCAGCAGCCGACAGGGGAACACTGAAGCTTTCTTT. Translation: CASSRQGNTEAFF. V and J are TRBV4-3 and TRBJ1-1; 7 bases map to TRBD1. The V and J ends lost 4 bases and 1 base, in that order; junction bases with no gene match: 0. The length of the CDR3 is 13 residues. Germline values: CDR1 LGHNA, CDR2 YSLEER.

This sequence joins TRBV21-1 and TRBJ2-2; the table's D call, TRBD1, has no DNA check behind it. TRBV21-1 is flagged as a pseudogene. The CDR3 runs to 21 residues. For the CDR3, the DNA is TGTGCCAGCACCGGAGCAGGGGACCCCCCAGTTGGTTTGGTAACAACCGGGGAGCTGTTTTTT. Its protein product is CASTGAGDPPVGLVTTGELFF.

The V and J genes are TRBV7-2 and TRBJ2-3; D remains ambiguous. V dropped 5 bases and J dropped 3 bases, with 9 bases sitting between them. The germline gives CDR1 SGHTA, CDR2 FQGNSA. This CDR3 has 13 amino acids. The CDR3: CASSRLTTDTQYF. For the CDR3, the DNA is TGTGCCAGCAGCCGACTCACGACAGATACGCAGTATTTT.

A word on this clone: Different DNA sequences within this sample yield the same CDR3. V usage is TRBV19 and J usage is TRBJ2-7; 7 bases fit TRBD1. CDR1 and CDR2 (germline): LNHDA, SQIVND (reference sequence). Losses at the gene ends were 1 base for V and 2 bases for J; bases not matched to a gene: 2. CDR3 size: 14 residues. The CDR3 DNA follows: TGTGCCAGTAGTATAGGGACAGGCCCCTACGAGCAGTACTTC. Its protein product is CASSIGTGPYEQYF.

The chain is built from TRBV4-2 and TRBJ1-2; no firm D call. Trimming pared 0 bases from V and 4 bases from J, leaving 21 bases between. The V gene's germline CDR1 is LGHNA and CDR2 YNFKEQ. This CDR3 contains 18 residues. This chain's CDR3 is CASSQESGNPPLTYGYTF. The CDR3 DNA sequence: TGTGCCAGCAGCCAAGAATCGGGGAATCCCCCTCTAACCTATGGCTACACCTTC.

As DNA, the CDR3 is TGTGCCAGCAGCCCCGGTGGGGGGTCCTATAATTCACCCCTCCACTTT. Its protein product is CASSPGGGSYNSPLHF. This chain connects TRBV5-4 to TRBJ1-6; tentative D call: TRBD1 (5 bases). CDR1 SGHNT and CDR2 YYREEE come from the germline V gene (reference sequence). Trimming cost V 4 bases and J 1 base, with 12 bases left between them. This CDR3 has 16 residues.

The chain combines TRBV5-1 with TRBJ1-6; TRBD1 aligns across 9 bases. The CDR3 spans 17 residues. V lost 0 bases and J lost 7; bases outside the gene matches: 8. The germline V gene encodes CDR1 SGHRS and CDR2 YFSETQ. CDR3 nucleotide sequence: TGCGCCAGCAGCTTGGGACAGGGGGGAATTCGGAATTCACCCCTCCACTTT. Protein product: CASSLGQGGIRNSPLHF.

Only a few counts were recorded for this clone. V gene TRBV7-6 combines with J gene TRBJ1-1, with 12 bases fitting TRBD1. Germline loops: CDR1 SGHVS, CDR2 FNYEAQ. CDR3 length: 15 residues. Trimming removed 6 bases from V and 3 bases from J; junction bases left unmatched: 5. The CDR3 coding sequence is TGTGCCAGCAGGCCGGGACAGGGGGCCTACACTGAAGCTTTCTTT. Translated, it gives CASRPGQGAYTEAFF.

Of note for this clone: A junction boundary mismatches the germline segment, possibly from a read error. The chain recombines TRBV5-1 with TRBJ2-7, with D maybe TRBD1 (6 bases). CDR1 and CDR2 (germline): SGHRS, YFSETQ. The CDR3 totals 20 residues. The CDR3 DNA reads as TGCGCCAGCAGCTTGGCCGCTGTCGTCGTCGGACAGACGTTTTCCTACGGGCAGTACTTC. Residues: CASSLAAVVVGQTFSYGQYF.

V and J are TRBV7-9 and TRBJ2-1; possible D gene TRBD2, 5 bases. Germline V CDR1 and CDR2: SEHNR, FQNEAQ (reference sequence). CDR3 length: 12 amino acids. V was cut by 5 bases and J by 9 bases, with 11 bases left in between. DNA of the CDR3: TGTGCCAGCAGCCCCGGGGTGGGTGAGCAGTTCTTC. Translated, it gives CASSPGVGEQFF. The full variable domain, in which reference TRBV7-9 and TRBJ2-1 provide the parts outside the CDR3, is DTGVSQNPRHKITKRGQNVTFRCDPISEHNRLYWYRQTLGQGPEFLTYFQNEAQLEKSRLLSDRFSAERPKGSFSTLEIQRTEQGDSAMYLCASSPGVGEQFFGPGTRLTVL.